This is a list of T cell receptor beta chains from one sample in a study of patients and donors after allogeneic stem cell transplantation. From the RT-PCR reads, TCRdb called clonotypes with MiXCR, one entry per CDR3 protein. The data hold about 150,000 distinct CDR3 sequences, with 24% observed a single time. Material: blood, either unsorted or a sorted T cell fraction (not recorded which). These receptors all come from a human donor who was either an allogeneic HSCT recipient or a stem cell or donor lymphocyte infusion donor (not recorded which). It is not recorded whose cells these are; they may come from a transplant donor. The CDR3 runs from the conserved cysteine through the conserved F or W.

j_call v_call cdr3_aa
TRBJ1-1 TRBV6-5 CASSTRRNTEAFF
TRBJ2-7 TRBV21-1 CASSKQQGEGCEQYF
TRBJ2-5 TRBV6-6 CASDPWASGGQETQYF
TRBJ1-5 TRBV29-1 CSVEFGGNQPQHF
TRBJ2-7 TRBV12-3/TRBV12-4 CASSLRPGQGYEQYF
TRBJ2-1 TRBV24-1 CATTGWTGGLYEQFF
TRBJ2-7 TRBV4-3 CASSQAASRLYEQYF
TRBJ2-3 TRBV29-1 CSALSRPSGTSTDTQYF
TRBJ1-2 TRBV12-3/TRBV12-4 CASRGYGYGYTF
TRBJ1-1 TRBV5-1 CASSPWSRAANTEAFF
TRBJ2-5 TRBV20-1 CSARWAGQGSQETQYF